The T cell receptor (beta chain) under discussion was sequenced for a study of regulatory T cells in long-lasting Graves disease. As to time point: newly diagnosed GD, antithyroid drugs for less than 3 months. The authors made the TCR library using RNA they extracted from PBMCs. There are many counts of this clonotype. Antigen specificity is unknown. Points from the study as a whole: Persistent Graves' patients possessed reduced TCR diversity relative to recently diagnosed ones.

Germline CDR1 and CDR2: MDHEN and SYDVKM. The CDR3 spans 14 residues. V dropped 6 bases and J dropped 0 bases, with 10 bases sitting between them. Arm-PCR of CDR3 regions with iRepertoire HTBI primers generated TCR beta libraries. TCRdb re-called the multiplex PCR reads with MiXCR, one entry per CDR3 protein. The sample holds 500,000 or so distinct CDR3 sequences, 14% seen once. These data also formed part of another study, on T cells in Graves' hyperthyroidism and ophthalmopathy.

The sequence was collected from a woman in her 50s with Graves disease. The chain has TRBV28 and TRBJ2-3; D unclear. Sequencing used peripheral blood mononuclear cells (PBMCs), obtained at new diagnosis, from a patient treated with antithyroid drugs. The CDR3 reads CASRPIISTDTQYF. CDR3 bases: TGTGCCAGCAGACCTATTATAAGCACAGATACGCAGTATTTT. The full variable domain, rest sourced from reference TRBV28 and TRBJ2-3, is DVKVTQSSRYLVKRTGEKVFLECVQDMDHENMFWYRQDPGLGLRLIYFSYDVKMKEKGDIPEGYSVSREKKERFSLILESASTNQTSMYLCASRPIISTDTQYFGPGTRLTVL.